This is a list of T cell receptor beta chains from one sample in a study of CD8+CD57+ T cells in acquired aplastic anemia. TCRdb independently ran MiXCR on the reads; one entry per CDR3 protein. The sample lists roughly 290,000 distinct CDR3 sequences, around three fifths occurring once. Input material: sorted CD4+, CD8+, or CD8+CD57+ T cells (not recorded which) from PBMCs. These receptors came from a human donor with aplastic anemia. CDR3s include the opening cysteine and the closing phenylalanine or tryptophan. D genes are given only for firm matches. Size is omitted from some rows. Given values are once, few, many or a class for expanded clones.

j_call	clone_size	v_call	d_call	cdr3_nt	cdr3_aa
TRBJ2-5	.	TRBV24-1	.	TGTGCCACCAGTGATTTTAACGGAGAGACCCAGTACTTC	CATSDFNGETQYF
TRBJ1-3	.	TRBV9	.	TGTGCCAGCAGCTCGGACAGCTTCTCTGGAAACACCATATATTTT	CASSSDSFSGNTIYF
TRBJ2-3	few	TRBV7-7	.	TGTGCCAGCAGCTTAGTCCCGTCAGATACGCAGTATTTT	CASSLVPSDTQYF
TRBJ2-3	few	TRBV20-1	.	TGCAGTACCCTTCGGCCGGTGGGCACAGATACGCAGTATTTT	CSTLRPVGTDTQYF
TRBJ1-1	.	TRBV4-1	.	TGCGCCAGCAGCCGGGACTGGTTAGGGGACACTGAAGCTTTCTTT	CASSRDWLGDTEAFF
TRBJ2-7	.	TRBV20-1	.	TGCAGTGCTAGCAACCCCGAGGCTGCCGCCTACGAGCAGTACTTC	CSASNPEAAAYEQYF
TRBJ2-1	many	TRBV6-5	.	TGTGCCAGCAGTTACTCGATTGGGTTCTCCTACAATGAGCAGTTCTTC	CASSYSIGFSYNEQFF
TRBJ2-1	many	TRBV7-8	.	TGTGCCAGCAGTTCTCAGTGGTTGCGCAATGAGCAGTTCTTC	CASSSQWLRNEQFF
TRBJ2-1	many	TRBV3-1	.	TGTGCCAGCAGCCAAGAAGATGGGGGTCGGGCTGAGCAGTTCTTC	CASSQEDGGRAEQFF
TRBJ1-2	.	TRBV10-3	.	TGTGCCATCATAAGCGGGTCCGGCTACACCTTC	CAIISGSGYTF
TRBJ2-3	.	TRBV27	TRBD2	TGTGCCAGCAGTCCTGGACTAGCGAGCACAGATACGCAGTATTTT	CASSPGLASTDTQYF